This T cell receptor beta chain was observed in a study of blood T cell repertoires in COVID-19 (dated by TCRdb to about 2020). For context, the study as a whole: The collaborator samples originated in the United States, Italy and Spain and spanned the acute and convalescent phases of COVID-19. Where HLA class I and class II types were available, the types were taken from metadata supplied by the sample provider, not from assay-based typing. The repertoires were made available in a free public database intended to serve as a resource for research on the immune response to SARS-CoV-2. A de-identified subject ID, COVID-19 status, age in years and sex were almost always included in the sample metadata. Deeply sampled blood TCRbeta repertoires from subjects exposed to, actively infected with, or recovered from COVID-19 were included in the dataset. The samples were drawn from two sources: the first 160 participants of the ongoing ImmuneRACE study, and over 1,000 subjects contributed by 6 global collaborators. The material from the prospective study consisted of cDNA or gDNA derived from T cells, B-cell-depleted T cells, or PBMCs. On the study overall, not on this receptor specifically: The quantity of clinical and demographic metadata differed by source and by participant and was supplied without curation.

Whole blood was collected in K2EDTA tubes by collaborating institutions according to the institutions' own protocols. For TCRbeta analysis, collaborators shipped samples as frozen whole blood, isolated PBMCs, or DNA extracted from either of those sample types. TCRbeta CDR3 regions were amplified from genomic DNA by means of the immunoSEQ Assay, a bias-controlled multiplex PCR. From the authors' description of their analysis: Nucleated cell counts per sample were estimated from amplification of reference gene primers within the assay. To quantify the absolute abundance of each unique TCRbeta CDR3 rearrangement, sequence reads were collapsed and filtered. For each sample, productive Simpson clonality was calculated as the square root of Simpson's diversity index across productive rearrangements. TCRdb mirrors the immuneACCESS table, restricted to in-frame sequences. Some clones are absent from its copies; in checked studies, under half trace to an unresolved V gene, and the reason for the others is unknown. The V and J calls and clone size are taken from that table; D and trimming were inferred from the DNA. The sample data list under 250,000 clones, and about 91% of these were observed just once. Roughly 1.4% of the sample lies in the top ten.

Between the V and J ends, shortened by 4 bases and 0 bases respectively, the junction contains 13 bases. Inclusive of the bounding cysteine and phenylalanine, the CDR3 is 16 residues long. The only DNA kept is the CDR3, 48 bases in frame from the first base. As encoded in the germline V gene, CDR1 is SGHAT while CDR2 is FQNNGV. About this clone itself: Its cognate antigen has yet to be identified. Qualities for individual bases were not recorded, and no much larger clone is one base off.

The sample consisted of peripheral blood. The sequence is built from TRBV11-2 and TRBJ1-3; matching of 6 bases hints at TRBD1 as the D gene. The receptor's source is a man older than 75 with acute or convalescent COVID-19. The bases read TGTGCCAGCAGCTCGAGGACAGTCCTCTCTGGAAACACCATATATTTT. This yields the protein CASSSRTVLSGNTIYF.